This T cell receptor (beta chain) was sequenced for a study of cytomegalovirus exposure and HLA in healthy donors. The PCR had 60 Vbeta and 13 Jbeta primers. Clones were sequenced by immunoSEQ multiplex PCR, and TCRdb holds only the in-frame ones, with some missing. Among around 200,000 clones listed, about 75% were seen once. Study-wide points: Later on, an analysis tied 15,000 to 20,000 TCR beta sequences to HLA alleles at 0.05 false discovery rate.

The table lists this clone with a count of one. Its specificity is unknown. The CDR3 runs to 16 residues. Unmatched junction bases numbered 4, after V lost 0 bases and J lost 7 bases. Germline V CDR1 and CDR2: MNHEY, SVGAGI. The J gene is TRBJ1-6, the V gene TRBV6-5; 9 bases agree with TRBD1. Sequenced sample: PBMCs. The TCR comes from a man between 18 and 35 years old in good health and CMV-seronegative. CDR3 nucleotide sequence: TGTGCCAGCAGTTACTCCCGGACAGGGGCAAATTCACCCCTCCACTTT. Translation gives CASSYSRTGANSPLHF.